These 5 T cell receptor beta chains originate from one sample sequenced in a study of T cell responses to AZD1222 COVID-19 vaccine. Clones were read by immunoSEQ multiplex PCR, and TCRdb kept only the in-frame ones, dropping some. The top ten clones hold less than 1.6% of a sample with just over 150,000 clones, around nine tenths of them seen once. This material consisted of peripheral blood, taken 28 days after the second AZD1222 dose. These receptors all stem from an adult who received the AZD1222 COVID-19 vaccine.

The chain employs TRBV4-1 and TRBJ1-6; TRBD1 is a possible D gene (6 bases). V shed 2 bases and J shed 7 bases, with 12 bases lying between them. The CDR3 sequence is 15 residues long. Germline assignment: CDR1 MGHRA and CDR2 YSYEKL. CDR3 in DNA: TGCGCCAGCAGCCAAAAGGACAGATCGAATTCACCCCTCCACTTT. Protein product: CASSQKDRSNSPLHF.

CDR3 in DNA: TGTGCCAGCGCACCATATAGGGACTCTGGAAACACCATATATTTT. Translating it yields CASAPYRDSGNTIYF. The chain employs TRBV5-5 and TRBJ1-3; no clear D gene. V shed 7 bases and J shed 0 bases, with 14 bases lying between them. This CDR3 is 15 amino acids long. Per the germline V gene, CDR1 is SGHKS and CDR2 is YYEKEE (reference sequence).

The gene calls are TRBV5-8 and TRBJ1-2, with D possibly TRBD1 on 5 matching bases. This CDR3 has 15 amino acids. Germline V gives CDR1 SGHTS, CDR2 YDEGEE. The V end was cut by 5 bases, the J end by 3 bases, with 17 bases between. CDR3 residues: CASRAGARAHYGYTF. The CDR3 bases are TGTGCCAGCAGGGCCGGGGCTAGGGCCCACTATGGCTACACCTTC.

The CDR3 spells CATTGGWGANGYTF. For the CDR3, the DNA is TGTGCTACCACGGGGGGTTGGGGGGCAAATGGCTACACCTTC. V and J are TRBV10-3 and TRBJ1-2, with D possibly TRBD1 on 6 matching bases. Germline assignment: CDR1 ENHRY and CDR2 SYGVKD. This CDR3 spans 14 amino acids.

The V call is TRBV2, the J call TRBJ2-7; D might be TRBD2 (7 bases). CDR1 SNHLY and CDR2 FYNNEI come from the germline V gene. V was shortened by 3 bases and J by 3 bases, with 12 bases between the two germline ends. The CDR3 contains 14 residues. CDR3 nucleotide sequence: TGTGCCAGCAGTGACGGGGGGCCGGGCTACGAGCAGTACTTC. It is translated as CASSDGGPGYEQYF. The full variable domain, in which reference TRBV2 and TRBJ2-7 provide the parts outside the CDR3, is EPEVTQTPSHQVTQMGQEVILRCVPISNHLYFYWYRQILGQKVEFLVSFYNNEISEKSEIFDDQFSVERPDGSNFTLKIRSTKLEDSAMYFCASSDGGPGYEQYFGPGTRLTVT.